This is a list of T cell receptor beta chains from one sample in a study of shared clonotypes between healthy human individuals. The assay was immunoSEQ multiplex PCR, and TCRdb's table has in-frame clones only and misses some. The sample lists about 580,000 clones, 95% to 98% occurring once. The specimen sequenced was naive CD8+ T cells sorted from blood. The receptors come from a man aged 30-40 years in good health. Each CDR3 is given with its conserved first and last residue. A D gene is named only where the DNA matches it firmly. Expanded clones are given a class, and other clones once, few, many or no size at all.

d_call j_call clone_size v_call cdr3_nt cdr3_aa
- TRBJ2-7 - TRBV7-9 TGTGCCAGCAGATACGACAGCCTGAGCCGTTACGAGCAGTACTTC CASRYDSLSRYEQYF
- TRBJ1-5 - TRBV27 TGTGCCAGCAGTTTATACTCGGACAATCAGCCCCAGCATTTT CASSLYSDNQPQHF
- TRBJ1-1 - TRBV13 TGTGCCAGCAGCTTAACCTCAGGGTTGGACACTGAAGCTTTCTTT CASSLTSGLDTEAFF
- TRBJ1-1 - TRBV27 TGTGCCAGCAGGTTCATTGGGAACACTGAAGCTTTCTTT CASRFIGNTEAFF
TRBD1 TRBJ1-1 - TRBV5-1 TGCGCCAGCAGCACCGGGACAGGGTATAACACTGAAGCTTTCTTT CASSTGTGYNTEAFF
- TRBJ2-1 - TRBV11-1 TGTGCCAGCAGCTTCCTGCTGGGGTCCTACAATGAGCAGTTCTTC CASSFLLGSYNEQFF
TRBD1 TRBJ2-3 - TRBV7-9 TGTGCCAGCAGCTTACCGACAGGGGTTCTAGGGGGAGATACGCAGTATTTT CASSLPTGVLGGDTQYF
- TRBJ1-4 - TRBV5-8 TGTGCCAGCAGCTTTGTGGTAGCGGTTCCTGAAAAACTGTTTTTT CASSFVVAVPEKLFF
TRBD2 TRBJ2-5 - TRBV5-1 TGCGCCAGCAGCTTCACCTTTACGGGAGGGCAAGAGACCCAGTACTTC CASSFTFTGGQETQYF
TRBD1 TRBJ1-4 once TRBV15 TGTGCCACCGGAATCCGGGACAGAAGTAATGAAAAACTGTTTTTT CATGIRDRSNEKLFF
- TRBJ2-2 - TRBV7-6 TGTGCCAGCAGCGACACTTCCGCGAACACCGGGGAGCTGTTTTTT CASSDTSANTGELFF
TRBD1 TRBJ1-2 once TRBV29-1 TGCAGCGTTGAAGACGTTAGCCAGGGGGCTGACTATGGCTACACCTTC CSVEDVSQGADYGYTF
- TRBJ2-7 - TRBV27 TGTGCCAGCAGTTACGGTAGGGGCTGGACCTACGAGCAGTACTTC CASSYGRGWTYEQYF
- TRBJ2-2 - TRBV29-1 TGCAGCGGGTCGAGGGGAGACACCGGGGAGCTGTTTTTT CSGSRGDTGELFF
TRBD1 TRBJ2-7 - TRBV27 TGTGCCAGCAGTTATTCGATGGGACAGATCTCCTACGAGCAGTACTTC CASSYSMGQISYEQYF
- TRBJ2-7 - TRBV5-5 TGTGCCAGCAGCACCGGGACCGAAAGTAGCTCCTACGAGCAGTACTTC CASSTGTESSSYEQYF
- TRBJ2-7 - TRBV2 TGTGCCAGCAGTGATCAGTTAGCGCTTAGCTCCTACGAGCAGTACTTC CASSDQLALSSYEQYF
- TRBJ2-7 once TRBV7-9 TGTGCCAGCAGCAACCCCGCGGGGATCGAGCAGTACTTC CASSNPAGIEQYF
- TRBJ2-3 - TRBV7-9 TGTGCCAGCAGCACGTCTCGGGGGGCGCGAAAAGATACGCAGTATTTT CASSTSRGARKDTQYF
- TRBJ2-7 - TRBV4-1 TGCGCCAGCAGCCAAGATCCCGACACTCGGCAGTACTTC CASSQDPDTRQYF
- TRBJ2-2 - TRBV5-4 TGTGCCAGCAGCTTGCCCGAGAACACCGGGGAGCTGTTTTTT CASSLPENTGELFF
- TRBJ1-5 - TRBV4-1 TGCGCCAGCAGCCCACGGGACGTGAATAGCAATCAGCCCCAGCATTTT CASSPRDVNSNQPQHF
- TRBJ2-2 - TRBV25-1 TGTGCCAGCAGTGAATATAATCGGGGGAACACCGGGGAGCTGTTTTTT CASSEYNRGNTGELFF
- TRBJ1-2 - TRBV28 TGTGCCAGCAGTTTGGGCAGGGTTGGCTATGGCTACACCTTC CASSLGRVGYGYTF
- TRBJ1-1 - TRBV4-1 TGCGCCAGCAGCCTACGACCCACGGGGAACACTGAAGCTTTCTTT CASSLRPTGNTEAFF
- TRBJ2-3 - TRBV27 TGTGCCAGCAGTTTATCGACCCAGGCTGCAACCACAGATACGCAGTATTTT CASSLSTQAATTDTQYF
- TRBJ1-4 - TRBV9 TGTGCCAGCAGCGTAGAAGGCACCATCAATGAAAAACTGTTTTTT CASSVEGTINEKLFF
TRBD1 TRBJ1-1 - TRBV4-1 TGCGCCAGCAGCCAGGACAGGGGGCCCACTGAAGCTTTCTTT CASSQDRGPTEAFF
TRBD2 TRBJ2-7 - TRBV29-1 TGCAGCGTCGAAGGGAGGGGAGCCCGGGATTACGAGCAGTACTTC CSVEGRGARDYEQYF
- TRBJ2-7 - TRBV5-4 TGTGCCAGCAGCTTAAAGGGTTCCTACGAGCAGTACTTC CASSLKGSYEQYF
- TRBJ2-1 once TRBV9 TGTGCCAGCAGCGAGACCTCGGGTGTGGATGAGCAGTTCTTC CASSETSGVDEQFF
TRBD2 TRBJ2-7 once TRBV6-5 TGTGCCAGCAGTTACGCCGGGACTAGTCCCTACGAGCAGTACTTC CASSYAGTSPYEQYF
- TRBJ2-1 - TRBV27 TGTGCCAGCAGTTTCCCGCCTGGGGCGGGACTCTACAATGAGCAGTTCTTC CASSFPPGAGLYNEQFF